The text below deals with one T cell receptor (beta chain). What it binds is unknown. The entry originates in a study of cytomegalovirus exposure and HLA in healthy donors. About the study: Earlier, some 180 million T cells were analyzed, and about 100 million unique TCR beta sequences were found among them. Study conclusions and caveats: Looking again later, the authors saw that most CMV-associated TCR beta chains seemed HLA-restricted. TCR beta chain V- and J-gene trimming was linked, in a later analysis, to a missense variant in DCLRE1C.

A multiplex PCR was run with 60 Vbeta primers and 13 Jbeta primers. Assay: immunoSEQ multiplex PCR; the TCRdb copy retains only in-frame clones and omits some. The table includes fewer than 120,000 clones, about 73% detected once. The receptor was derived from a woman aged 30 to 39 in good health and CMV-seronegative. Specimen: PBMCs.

The CDR3 DNA sequence: TGTGCCAGCTCTTACCAGGGTTCACCCCTCCACTTT. This sequence encodes CASSYQGSPLHF. This chain links TRBV5-6 with TRBJ1-6; the D gene is possibly TRBD1 (5 bases). The germline gives CDR1 SGHDT, CDR2 YYEEEE. Trimming removed 7 bases from V and 9 bases from J, with 11 bases in between. There are 12 residues in the CDR3.